A selection of T cell receptor beta chains follows, all from one sample in a study of control samples from healthy donors and cancer patients. Measured with immunoSEQ multiplex PCR; TCRdb has only the in-frame clones, and not every one. This sample has more than 20,000 clones; approximately 90% occur once, and the top ten carry roughly an eighth. Sequencing input: PBMCs. The receptor source for this set is a man aged 50 or older with lung cancer. Both conserved end residues are part of each CDR3. Each record gives: J gene, clone size, D gene, V gene, CDR3 protein, CDR3 DNA. The D gene is left open where the match is weak. Some rows mark clone size as missing; the rest say once, few, many or name a class of expanded clone.

>TRBJ1-1|.|.|TRBV4-1
CASRGLTVGTEAFF
TGCGCCAGTCGAGGGCTGACGGTGGGCACTGAAGCTTTCTTT
>TRBJ1-6|.|.|TRBV14
CASSQDSRPLHF
TGTGCCAGCAGCCAAGATTCTAGACCCCTCCACTTT
>TRBJ2-5|.|.|TRBV28
CASSLEETQYF
TGTGCCAGCAGTTTAGAAGAGACCCAGTACTTC
>TRBJ2-7|once|TRBD1|TRBV6-6
CASSYSGQGKNEQYF
TGTGCCAGCAGTTACTCTGGACAGGGGAAGAACGAGCAGTACTTC
>TRBJ1-1|.|TRBD1|TRBV19
CASSARTGVYTEAFF
TGTGCCAGTAGTGCCCGGACAGGGGTGTACACTGAAGCTTTCTTT
>TRBJ1-1|.|.|TRBV6-5
CASSQARFEAFF
TGTGCCAGCAGCCAAGCCCGGTTCGAAGCTTTCTTT
>TRBJ1-4|once|TRBD1|TRBV19
CASSIWGQRNEKLFF
TGTGCCAGTAGTATCTGGGGACAGCGTAATGAAAAACTGTTTTTT
>TRBJ2-1|large|.|TRBV27
CASTREQGGNEQFF
TGTGCCAGCACCCGGGAGCAGGGAGGCAATGAGCAGTTCTTC
>TRBJ1-1|.|.|TRBV9
CASSALPDGDTEAFF
TGTGCCAGCAGCGCCTTACCGGACGGGGACACTGAAGCTTTCTTT
>TRBJ2-7|.|TRBD1|TRBV19
CASSTRQGRNEQYF
TGTGCCAGTAGTACCCGACAGGGTCGCAACGAGCAGTACTTC
>TRBJ1-5|.|.|TRBV7-2
CASSRDNNQPQHF
TGTGCCAGCAGCCGGGACAACAATCAGCCCCAGCATTTT
>TRBJ1-2|.|.|TRBV5-1
CASSFMSEGYTF
TGCGCCAGCAGCTTCATGTCGGAGGGCTACACCTTC
>TRBJ2-6|.|.|TRBV7-2
CASSPRAGGTGANVLTF
TGTGCCAGCAGCCCCCGAGCAGGGGGGACTGGGGCCAACGTCCTGACTTTC
>TRBJ1-2|.|.|TRBV10-3
CAISVQGNYGYTF
TGTGCCATCAGCGTACAGGGTAACTATGGCTACACCTTC
>TRBJ2-1|.|TRBD1|TRBV9
CASSVALDRDSGWSEQFF
TGTGCCAGCAGCGTAGCCTTGGACAGGGATTCGGGATGGAGTGAGCAGTTCTTC
>TRBJ2-1|.|.|TRBV27
CASRRGNEQFF
TGTGCCAGCCGGAGGGGGAATGAGCAGTTCTTC
>TRBJ1-1|.|.|TRBV6-2/TRBV6-3
CASSYWGTPQGEAFF
TGTGCCAGCAGTTACTGGGGGACCCCCCAAGGAGAGGCTTTCTTT
>TRBJ2-5|.|TRBD1|TRBV24-1
CATSDFRTGGLQETQYF
TGTGCCACCAGTGATTTCCGGACAGGGGGCCTTCAAGAGACCCAGTACTTC
>TRBJ2-2|.|TRBD1|TRBV5-1
CASSRSTGGAGTGELFF
TGCGCCAGCAGCCGCTCGACAGGGGGCGCCGGAACCGGGGAGCTGTTTTTT
>TRBJ1-1|.|.|TRBV30
CAWFLVGTEAFF
TGTGCCTGGTTTTTGGTGGGAACTGAAGCTTTCTTT
>TRBJ2-2|.|TRBD1|TRBV7-6
CASRMGLSRGTGELFF
TGTGCCAGCAGGATGGGGCTCTCCAGGGGGACCGGGGAGCTGTTTTTT
>TRBJ2-2|.|.|TRBV7-9
CASIEPPTTGELFF
TGTGCCAGCATCGAGCCCCCGACCACCGGGGAGCTGTTTTTT
>TRBJ2-5|.|.|TRBV30
CAWSVQYGSQETQYF
TGTGCCTGGAGTGTACAGTACGGTTCGCAAGAGACCCAGTACTTC
>TRBJ1-5|.|.|TRBV15
CAASRGDMGGGQPQHF
TGTGCCGCCAGCAGAGGAGATATGGGCGGGGGTCAGCCCCAGCATTTT
>TRBJ2-1|.|TRBD1|TRBV9
CASSDTTTGVSSYNEQFF
TGTGCCAGCAGCGACACGACAACAGGGGTCAGCTCCTACAATGAGCAGTTCTTC
>TRBJ2-5|.|.|TRBV4-3
CASSQVVAALLQETQYF
TGCGCCAGCAGCCAAGTCGTGGCGGCTCTCCTTCAAGAGACCCAGTACTTC
>TRBJ2-3|.|TRBD1|TRBV19
CASSKGGAGGDTQYF
TGTGCCAGTAGTAAAGGGGGCGCAGGAGGAGATACGCAGTATTTT
>TRBJ2-5|.|.|TRBV9
CASSRGETQYF
TGTGCCAGCTCCCGGGGTGAGACCCAGTACTTC
>TRBJ1-4|.|.|TRBV11-2
CASRSLTVEKLFF
TGTGCCAGCAGGTCTTTGACGGTTGAAAAACTGTTTTTT
>TRBJ1-5|.|.|TRBV5-8
CASNGQLNQPQHF
TGTGCCAGCAACGGACAGCTCAATCAGCCCCAGCATTTT
>TRBJ1-6|.|TRBD1|TRBV19
CASSQGRDRGLYNSPLHF
TGTGCCAGTAGTCAAGGGAGGGACAGGGGGCTTTATAATTCACCCCTCCACTTT
>TRBJ1-1|few|.|TRBV6-6
CASSYSTGTEAFF
TGTGCCAGCAGTTACTCCACTGGCACTGAAGCTTTCTTT
>TRBJ2-4|.|.|TRBV9
CASSVGSGTENIQYF
TGTGCCAGCAGCGTAGGTTCAGGGACCGAAAACATTCAGTACTTC
>TRBJ1-5|.|TRBD1|TRBV6-1
CASSDADRGSNQPQHF
TGTGCCAGCAGTGACGCGGACAGGGGAAGCAATCAGCCCCAGCATTTT
>TRBJ2-3|.|.|TRBV4-3
CASSSYSTDTQYF
TGCGCCAGCAGCTCCTATAGCACAGATACGCAGTATTTT
>TRBJ2-3|.|TRBD2|TRBV6-4
CASRQLAGGVDTQYF
TGTGCCAGCAGGCAACTAGCGGGGGGAGTAGATACGCAGTATTTT
>TRBJ1-2|.|.|TRBV18
CASSPPTDHGGYTF
TGTGCCAGCTCACCTCCAACGGACCACGGAGGCTACACCTTC
>TRBJ2-1|few|TRBD2|TRBV7-8
CASSGLTGTRLDEQFF
TGTGCCAGCAGCGGCCTAACCGGGACTAGGTTAGACGAGCAGTTCTTC
>TRBJ1-4|once|TRBD1|TRBV28
CASRQGGNEKLFF
TGTGCCAGCAGGCAGGGGGGGAATGAAAAGCTGTTTTTT
>TRBJ1-1|.|TRBD1|TRBV28
CASSSGQGVIEAFF
TGTGCCAGCAGTTCGGGACAGGGCGTGATTGAAGCTTTCTTT
>TRBJ1-1|.|.|TRBV3-1/TRBV3-2
CASSPPYRGF
TGTGCCAGCAGCCCACCTTACCGGGGATTT
>TRBJ2-7|.|.|TRBV14
CASSQDQFYEQYF
TGTGCCAGCAGCCAAGATCAGTTTTACGAGCAGTACTTC
>TRBJ2-5|.|.|TRBV25-1
CASSEWQGKETQYF
TGTGCCAGCAGTGAATGGCAGGGAAAAGAGACCCAGTACTTC
>TRBJ2-1|.|.|TRBV7-2
CASSIRPPPTEQFF
TGTGCCAGCAGCATACGACCCCCTCCCACTGAGCAGTTCTTC
>TRBJ2-2|once|TRBD2|TRBV7-2
CASPGLYGTSGTGELFF
TGTGCCAGCCCGGGTCTGTACGGGACTAGCGGGACCGGGGAGCTGTTTTTT
>TRBJ1-3|.|.|TRBV21-1
CASTAAGEGNTIYF
TGTGCCAGCACGGCGGCAGGTGAGGGAAACACCATATATTTT
>TRBJ1-1|.|TRBD1|TRBV28
CASSTGGTVTEAFF
TGTGCCAGCAGTACAGGGGGTACAGTCACTGAAGCTTTCTTT
>TRBJ1-2|few|.|TRBV7-9
CASGRTNYGYTF
TGTGCCAGCGGCCGGACTAACTATGGCTACACCTTC
>TRBJ2-3|once|.|TRBV5-6
CASSLGQSTDTQYF
TGTGCCAGCAGCTTGGGACAAAGCACAGATACGCAGTATTTT
>TRBJ2-5|.|TRBD1|TRBV5-4
CASSSTGIRETQYF
TGTGCCAGCAGCTCGACAGGGATCAGGGAGACCCAGTACTTC
>TRBJ1-2|.|.|TRBV6-2/TRBV6-3
CASSDSENYGYTF
TGTGCCAGCAGCGACAGTGAAAACTATGGCTACACCTTC
>TRBJ2-1|.|TRBD2|TRBV5-6
CASSVTGTSEYDEQFF
TGTGCCAGCAGCGTAACCGGGACTAGCGAATACGATGAGCAGTTCTTC